This T cell receptor beta chain appears in the sequencing data of a study of blood T cell repertoires in COVID-19. Study in general: The United States, Italy and Spain were the sources of the acute and convalescent COVID-19 samples. Nucleic acid was either cDNA or gDNA, and it came from T cells, B-cell-depleted T cells, or PBMCs.

Generated by immunoSEQ multiplex PCR, the TCRdb table keeps only in-frame clones and is missing some. The sample lists 50,000 to 70,000 clones, around nine tenths occurring once. The TCR comes from a man in his fifties or sixties with acute or convalescent COVID-19. The sequenced sample was peripheral blood.

The CDR3 region has the DNA TGTGCCAGCAGCCTAGCGGGAATGCGAGGGGAGCTGTTTTTT. Its protein is CASSLAGMRGELFF. The J gene is TRBJ2-2, the V gene TRBV6-5; 9 bases align to TRBD2. The CDR3 has 14 residues. V gave up 6 bases and J gave up 8 bases; unmatched junction bases: 7. Germline values: CDR1 MNHEY, CDR2 SVGAGI.